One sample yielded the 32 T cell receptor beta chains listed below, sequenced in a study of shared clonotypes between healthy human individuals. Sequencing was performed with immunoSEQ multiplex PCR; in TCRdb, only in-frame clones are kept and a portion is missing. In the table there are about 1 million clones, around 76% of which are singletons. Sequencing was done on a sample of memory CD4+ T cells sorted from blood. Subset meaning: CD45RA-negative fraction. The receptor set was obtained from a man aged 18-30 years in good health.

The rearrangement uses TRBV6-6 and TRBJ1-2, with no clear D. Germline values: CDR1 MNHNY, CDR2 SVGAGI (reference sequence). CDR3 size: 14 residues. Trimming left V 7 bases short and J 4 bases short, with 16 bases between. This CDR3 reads CASNAGLLGYGYTF. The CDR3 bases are TGTGCCAGCAACGCCGGGCTGCTGGGCTATGGCTACACCTTC.

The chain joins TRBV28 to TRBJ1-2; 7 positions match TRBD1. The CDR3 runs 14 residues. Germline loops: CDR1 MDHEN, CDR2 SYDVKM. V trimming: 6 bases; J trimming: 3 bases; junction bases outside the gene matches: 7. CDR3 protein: CASRPSDRDYGYTF. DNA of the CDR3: TGTGCCAGCAGACCCAGTGACAGGGACTATGGCTACACCTTC.

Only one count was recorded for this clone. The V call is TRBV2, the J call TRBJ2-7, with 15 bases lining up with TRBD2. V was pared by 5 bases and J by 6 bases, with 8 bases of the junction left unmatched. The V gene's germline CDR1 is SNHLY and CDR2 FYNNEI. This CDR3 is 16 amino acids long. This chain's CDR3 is CASSLGLAGGLGEQYF. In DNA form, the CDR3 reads TGTGCCAGCAGTCTGGGACTAGCGGGAGGCCTCGGCGAGCAGTACTTC.

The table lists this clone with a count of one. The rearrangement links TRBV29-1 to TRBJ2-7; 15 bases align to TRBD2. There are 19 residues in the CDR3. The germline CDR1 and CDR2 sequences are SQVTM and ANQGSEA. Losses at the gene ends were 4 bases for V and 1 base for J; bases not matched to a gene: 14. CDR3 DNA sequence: TGCAGCGTTGGCCCCCCCTGGCAGGGGACTAGCGGGGGGTCCTACGAGCAGTACTTC. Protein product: CSVGPPWQGTSGGSYEQYF.

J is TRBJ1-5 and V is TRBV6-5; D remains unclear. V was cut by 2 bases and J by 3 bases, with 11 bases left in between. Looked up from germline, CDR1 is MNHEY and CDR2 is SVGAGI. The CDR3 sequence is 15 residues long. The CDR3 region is CASSYNQDVNQPQHF. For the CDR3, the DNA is TGTGCCAGCAGTTACAATCAGGATGTCAATCAGCCCCAGCATTTT.

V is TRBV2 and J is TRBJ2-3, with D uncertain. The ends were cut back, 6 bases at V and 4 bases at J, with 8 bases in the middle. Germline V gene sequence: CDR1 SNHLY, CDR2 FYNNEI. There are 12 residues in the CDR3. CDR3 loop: CASRPSSDTQYF. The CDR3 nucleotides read TGTGCCAGCAGGCCCTCTTCAGATACGCAGTATTTT.

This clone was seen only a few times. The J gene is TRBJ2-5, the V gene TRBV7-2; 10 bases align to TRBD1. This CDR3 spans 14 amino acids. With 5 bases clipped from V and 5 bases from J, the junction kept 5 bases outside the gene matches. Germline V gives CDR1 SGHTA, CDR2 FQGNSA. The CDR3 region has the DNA TGTGCCAGCAGCCCGACAGGGGGCGATGAGACCCAGTACTTC. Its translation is CASSPTGGDETQYF. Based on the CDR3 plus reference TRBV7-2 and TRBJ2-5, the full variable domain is GAGVSQSPSNKVTEKGKDVELRCDPISGHTALYWYRQSLGQGLEFLIYFQGNSAPDKSGLPSDRFSAERTGGSVSTLTIQRTQQEDSAVYLCASSPTGGDETQYFGPGTRLLVL.

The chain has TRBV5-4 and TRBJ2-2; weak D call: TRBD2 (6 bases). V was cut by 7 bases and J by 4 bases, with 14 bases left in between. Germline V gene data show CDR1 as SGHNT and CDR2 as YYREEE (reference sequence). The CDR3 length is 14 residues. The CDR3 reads CASRLGQSTGELFF. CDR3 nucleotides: TGTGCCAGCCGACTAGGTCAGAGCACCGGGGAGCTGTTTTTT.

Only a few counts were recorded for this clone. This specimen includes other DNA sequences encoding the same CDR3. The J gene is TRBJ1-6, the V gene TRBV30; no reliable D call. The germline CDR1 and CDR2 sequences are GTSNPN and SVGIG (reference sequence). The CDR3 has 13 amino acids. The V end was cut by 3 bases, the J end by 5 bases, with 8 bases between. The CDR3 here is CAWRSGNNSPLHF. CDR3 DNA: TGTGCCTGGAGGTCCGGGAATAATTCACCCCTCCACTTT.

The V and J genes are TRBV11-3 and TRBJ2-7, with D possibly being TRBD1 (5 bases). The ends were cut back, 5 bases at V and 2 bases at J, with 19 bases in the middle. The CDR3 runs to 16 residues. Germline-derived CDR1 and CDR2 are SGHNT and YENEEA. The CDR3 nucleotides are TGTGCCAGCAGCCTCCAGTCAGTAGGGGCAGCCTACGAGCAGTACTTC. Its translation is CASSLQSVGAAYEQYF.

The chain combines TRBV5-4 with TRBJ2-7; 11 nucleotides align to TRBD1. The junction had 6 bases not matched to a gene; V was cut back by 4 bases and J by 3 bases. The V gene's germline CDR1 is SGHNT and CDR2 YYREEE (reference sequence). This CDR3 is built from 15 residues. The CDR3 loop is CASSGGQGVRYEQYF. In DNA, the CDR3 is TGTGCCAGCAGCGGGGGACAGGGGGTTCGCTACGAGCAGTACTTC.

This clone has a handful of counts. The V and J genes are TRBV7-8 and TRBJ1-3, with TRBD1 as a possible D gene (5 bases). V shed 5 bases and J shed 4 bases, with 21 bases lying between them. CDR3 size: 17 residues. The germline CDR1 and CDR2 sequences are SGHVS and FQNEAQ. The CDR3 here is CASSPQIGTTKGNTIYF. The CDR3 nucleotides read TGTGCCAGCAGCCCCCAGATCGGGACGACAAAGGGAAACACCATATATTTT.

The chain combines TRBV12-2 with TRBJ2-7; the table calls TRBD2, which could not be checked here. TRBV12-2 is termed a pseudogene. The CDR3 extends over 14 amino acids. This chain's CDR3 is CASRLLLAYYEQYF. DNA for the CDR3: TGTGCAAGTCGCTTGCTTCTAGCTTACTACGAGCAGTACTTC.

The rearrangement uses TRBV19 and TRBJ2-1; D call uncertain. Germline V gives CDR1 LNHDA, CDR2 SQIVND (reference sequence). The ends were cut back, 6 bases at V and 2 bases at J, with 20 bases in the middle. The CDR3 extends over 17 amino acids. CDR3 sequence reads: CASSTLTGSYTYNEQFF. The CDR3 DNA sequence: TGTGCCAGTAGCACACTTACCGGGTCCTACACCTACAATGAGCAGTTCTTC.

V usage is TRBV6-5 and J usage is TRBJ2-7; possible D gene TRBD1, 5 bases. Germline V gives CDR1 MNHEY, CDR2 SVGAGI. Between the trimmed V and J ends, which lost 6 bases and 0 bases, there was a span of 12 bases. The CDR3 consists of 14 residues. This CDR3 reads CASSPWGTSYEQYF. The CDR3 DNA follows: TGTGCCAGCAGCCCCTGGGGCACCTCCTACGAGCAGTACTTC.

The CDR3 loop reads CSVEDTGGTEAFF. In DNA form, the CDR3 reads TGCAGCGTTGAAGATACAGGGGGAACTGAAGCTTTCTTT. The chain joins TRBV29-1 to TRBJ1-1; 8 nucleotides agree with TRBD1. With V trimmed by 0 bases and J by 5 bases, 2 bases remained unmatched. CDR1 and CDR2 (germline): SQVTM, ANQGSEA. The CDR3 has 13 amino acids.

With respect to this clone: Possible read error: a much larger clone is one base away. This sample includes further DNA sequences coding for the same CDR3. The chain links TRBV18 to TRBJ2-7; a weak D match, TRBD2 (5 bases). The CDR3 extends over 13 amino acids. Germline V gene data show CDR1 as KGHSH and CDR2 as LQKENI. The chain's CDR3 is CASSPPSDYEQYF. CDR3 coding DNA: TGTGCCAGCTCACCACCTTCCGACTACGAGCAATACTTC.

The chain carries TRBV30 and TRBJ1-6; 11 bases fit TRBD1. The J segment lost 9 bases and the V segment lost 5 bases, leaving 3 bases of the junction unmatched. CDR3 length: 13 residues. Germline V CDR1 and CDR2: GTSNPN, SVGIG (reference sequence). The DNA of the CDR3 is TGTGCCTGGGCCGGACAGGGGGCTTCACCCCTCCACTTT. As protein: CAWAGQGASPLHF.

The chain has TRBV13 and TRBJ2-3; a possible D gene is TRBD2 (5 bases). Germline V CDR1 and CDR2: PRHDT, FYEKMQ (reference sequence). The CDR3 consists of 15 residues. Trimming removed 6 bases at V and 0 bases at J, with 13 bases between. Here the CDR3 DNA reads TGTGCCAGCAGGCGTCGGGATCGTAGCACAGATACGCAGTATTTT. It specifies CASRRRDRSTDTQYF.

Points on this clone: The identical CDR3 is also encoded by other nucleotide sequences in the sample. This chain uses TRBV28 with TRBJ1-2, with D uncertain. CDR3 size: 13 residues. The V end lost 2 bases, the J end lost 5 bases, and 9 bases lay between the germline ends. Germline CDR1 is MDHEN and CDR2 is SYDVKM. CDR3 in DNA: TGTGCCAGCAGTTTAAGGGTGTTATATGGCTACACCTTC. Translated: CASSLRVLYGYTF.

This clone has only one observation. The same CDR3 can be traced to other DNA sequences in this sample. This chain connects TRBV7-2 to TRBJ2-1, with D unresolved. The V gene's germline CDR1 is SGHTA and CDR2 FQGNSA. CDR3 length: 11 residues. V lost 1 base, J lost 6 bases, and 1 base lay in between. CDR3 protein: CASSLGNEQFF. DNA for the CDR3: TGTGCCAGCAGCTTAGGCAATGAGCAGTTCTTC.

CDR3: CASSVGLGANYNEQFF. The CDR3 DNA reads TGTGCCAGCAGCGTAGGACTGGGGGCCAACTACAATGAGCAGTTCTTC. The genes are TRBV9 and TRBJ2-1, with D possibly matching TRBD1 (6 bases). The CDR3 length is 16 residues. Germline V gives CDR1 SGDLS, CDR2 YYNGEE. Trimming stripped 0 bases from V and 3 bases from J, with 13 bases between.

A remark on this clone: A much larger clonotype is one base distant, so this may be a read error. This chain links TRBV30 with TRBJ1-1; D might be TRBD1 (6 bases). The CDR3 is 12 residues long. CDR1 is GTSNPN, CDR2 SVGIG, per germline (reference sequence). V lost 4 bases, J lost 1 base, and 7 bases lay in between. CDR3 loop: CAWTGQNTEAFF. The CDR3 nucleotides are TGTGCCTGGACGGGACAGAACACTGAAGCTTTCTTT.

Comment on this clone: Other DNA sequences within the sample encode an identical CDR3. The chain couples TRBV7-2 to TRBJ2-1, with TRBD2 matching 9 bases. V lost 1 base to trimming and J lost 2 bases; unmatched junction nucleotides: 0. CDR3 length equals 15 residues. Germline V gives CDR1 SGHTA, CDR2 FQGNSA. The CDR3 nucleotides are TGTGCCAGCAGCTTAGTAGCGGGAGCCTACAATGAGCAGTTCTTC. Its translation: CASSLVAGAYNEQFF.

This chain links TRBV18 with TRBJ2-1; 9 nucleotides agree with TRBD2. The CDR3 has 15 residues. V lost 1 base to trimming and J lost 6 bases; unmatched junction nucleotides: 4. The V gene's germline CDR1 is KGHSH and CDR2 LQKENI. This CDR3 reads CASSPLAGAANEQFF. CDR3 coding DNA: TGTGCCAGCTCACCACTAGCGGGAGCGGCCAATGAGCAGTTCTTC.

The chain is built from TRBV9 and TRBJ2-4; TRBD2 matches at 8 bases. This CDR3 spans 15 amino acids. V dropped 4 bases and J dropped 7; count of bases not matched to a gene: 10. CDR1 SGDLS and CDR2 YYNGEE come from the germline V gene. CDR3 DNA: TGTGCCAGCAGCCCGGGAGGGGGGGACTTCAACATTCAGTACTTC. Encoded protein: CASSPGGGDFNIQYF.

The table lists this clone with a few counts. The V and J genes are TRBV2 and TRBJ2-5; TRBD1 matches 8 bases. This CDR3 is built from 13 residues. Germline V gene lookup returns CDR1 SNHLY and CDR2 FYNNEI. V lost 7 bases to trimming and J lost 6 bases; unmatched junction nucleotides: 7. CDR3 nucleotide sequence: TGTGCCAGCACCTGGACAGGGCGAAAGACCCAGTACTTC. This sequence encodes CASTWTGRKTQYF.

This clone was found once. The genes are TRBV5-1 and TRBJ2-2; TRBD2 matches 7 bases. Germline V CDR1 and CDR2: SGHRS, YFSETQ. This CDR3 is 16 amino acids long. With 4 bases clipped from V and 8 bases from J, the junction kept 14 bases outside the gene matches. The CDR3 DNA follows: TGCGCCAGCAGCCCAGAGCTCGGGAGGACAACGGGGGAGCTGTTTTTT. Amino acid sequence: CASSPELGRTTGELFF.

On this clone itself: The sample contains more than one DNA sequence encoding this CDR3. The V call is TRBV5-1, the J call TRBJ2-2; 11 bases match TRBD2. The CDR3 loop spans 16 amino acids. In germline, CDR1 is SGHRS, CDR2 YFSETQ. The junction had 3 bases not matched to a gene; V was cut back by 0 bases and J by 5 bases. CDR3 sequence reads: CASSLALAGVTGELFF. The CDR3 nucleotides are TGCGCCAGCAGCTTGGCACTAGCGGGAGTTACCGGGGAGCTGTTTTTT.

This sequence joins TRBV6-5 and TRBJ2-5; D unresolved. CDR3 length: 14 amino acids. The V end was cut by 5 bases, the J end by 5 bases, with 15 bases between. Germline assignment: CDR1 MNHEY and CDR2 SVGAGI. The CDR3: CASSPRLAWETQYF. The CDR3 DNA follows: TGTGCCAGCAGTCCTCGACTGGCCTGGGAGACCCAGTACTTC.

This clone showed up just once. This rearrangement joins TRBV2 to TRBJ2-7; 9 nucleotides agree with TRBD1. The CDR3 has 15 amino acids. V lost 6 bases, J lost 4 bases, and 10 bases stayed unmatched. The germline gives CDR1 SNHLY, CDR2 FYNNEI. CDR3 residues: CASSGEQGAGYEQYF. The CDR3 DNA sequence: TGTGCCAGCAGCGGTGAACAGGGGGCGGGTTACGAGCAGTACTTC.

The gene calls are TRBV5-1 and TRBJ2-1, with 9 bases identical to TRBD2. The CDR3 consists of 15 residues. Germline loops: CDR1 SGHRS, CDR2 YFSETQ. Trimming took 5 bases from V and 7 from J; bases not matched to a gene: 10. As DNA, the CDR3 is TGCGCCAGCAGTGCTAGCGGGGAGTATCGGAATGAGCAGTTCTTC. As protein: CASSASGEYRNEQFF.